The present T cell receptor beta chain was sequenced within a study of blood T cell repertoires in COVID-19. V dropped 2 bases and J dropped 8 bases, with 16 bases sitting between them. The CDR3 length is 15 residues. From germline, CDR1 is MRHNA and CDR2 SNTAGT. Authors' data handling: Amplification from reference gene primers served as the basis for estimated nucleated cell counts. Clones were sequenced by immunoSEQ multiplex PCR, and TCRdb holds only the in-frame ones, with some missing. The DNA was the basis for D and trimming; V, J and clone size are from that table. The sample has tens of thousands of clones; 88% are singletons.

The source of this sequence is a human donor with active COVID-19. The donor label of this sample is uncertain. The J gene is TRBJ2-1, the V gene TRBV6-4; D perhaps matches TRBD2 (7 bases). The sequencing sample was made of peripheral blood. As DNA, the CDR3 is TGTGCCAGCAGTGACGGGGGGGCCTCCACATATGAGCAGTTCTTC. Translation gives CASSDGGASTYEQFF.